This TCR beta chain came from a study of blood T cells in healthy people across ages. Whole-study findings and limits: Compared with aged donors, long-lived donors showed fewer expanded clones, suggesting selection.

As to this clonotype: Its target is not known.

A second PCR, run for roughly 7 to 11 cycles, used a sample-barcoded 5' primer plus a J-beta primer mix. TCRdb used MiXCR to reprocess the 5' RACE reads, holding one entry per CDR3 protein. The sample consists of about 570,000 distinct CDR3 sequences, about 29% of them appearing once. In addition, the sample was reused for a study of T cells of mothers and their children. That paper states: A few healthy Caucasian mothers, along with their six children, were the donors.

Sequencing was done on a sample of blood. This TCR came from a boy between 2 and 10 years old in good health.

The DNA of the CDR3 is TGTGCCAGCAGCGCCGACCGGGGACATCCCGGAAACACCGGGGAGCTGTTTTTT. Protein product: CASSADRGHPGNTGELFF. The chain recombines TRBV7-9 with TRBJ2-2, with D maybe TRBD1 (6 bases). Germline V gives CDR1 SEHNR, CDR2 FQNEAQ (reference sequence). This CDR3 has 18 residues. Deletions cut 5 bases from V and 2 bases from J, with 21 bases between.